The 9 T cell receptor beta chains given below trace back to one sample, sequenced in a study of post-analysis software for immune sequencing data. Study-level findings and limits: Included in a set of about 5 TRBV segments more frequent in patients than controls were TRBV5-6, TRBV5-1 and TRBV20-1.

Tagging with unique molecular identifiers was a feature of the TCR beta cDNA libraries. TCRdb recomputed calls from the PCR reads with MiXCR, one row per CDR3 protein. The profile shows roughly 800,000 distinct CDR3 sequences, 25% to 30% of them singletons. These receptors lack a known antigen. Sequenced sample: blood. These receptors came from a girl aged 10-17 years with multiple sclerosis.

The V call is TRBV3-1, the J call TRBJ1-3; tentative D call: TRBD1 (6 bases). V was cut by 4 bases and J by 4 bases, with 8 bases left in between. This CDR3 spans 13 amino acids. From germline, CDR1 is LGHDT and CDR2 YNNKEL (reference sequence). The CDR3, as DNA: TGTGCCAGCAGCCGACAGGCGGGAAACACCATATATTTT. Its protein is CASSRQAGNTIYF. The full variable domain, with the rest looked up from reference TRBV3-1 and TRBJ1-3, is DTAVSQTPKYLVTQMGNDKSIKCEQNLGHDTMYWYKQDSKKFLKIMFSYNNKELIINETVPNRFSPKSPDKAHLNLHINSLELGDSAVYFCASSRQAGNTIYFGEGSWLTVV.

This clonotype was seen more than once but under ten times. The chain is built from TRBV20-1 and TRBJ2-3, with 8 nucleotides matching TRBD2. V gave up 7 bases and J gave up 4 bases; unmatched junction bases: 7. From germline, CDR1 is DFQATT and CDR2 SNEGSKA (reference sequence). The CDR3 covers 13 residues. The CDR3 region has the DNA TGCAGTGGCAGGCCGGGGGGGCCAGATACGCAGTATTTT. Translated, it gives CSGRPGGPDTQYF.

The rearrangement joins TRBV12-5 to TRBJ2-5; 12 nucleotides agree with TRBD2. Germline V lookup: CDR1 LGHNT, CDR2 FRNRAP. There are 15 residues in the CDR3. V shed 4 bases, J shed 5 bases, and the junction held 5 bases outside the gene matches. In DNA, the CDR3 is TGTGCTAGTGGTTCTAGCGGGGGGGCATTTGAGACCCAGTACTTC. Translated, it gives CASGSSGGAFETQYF.

This clonotype was counted only a few times. The chain uses TRBV5-1 and TRBJ2-1; 9 bases fit TRBD2. This CDR3 region has 15 residues. The germline CDR1 and CDR2 sequences are SGHRS and YFSETQ. J lost 9 bases, V lost 0 bases, and 7 bases had no gene match. CDR3 protein: CASSLVASGIGEQFF. CDR3 in DNA: TGCGCCAGCAGCTTGGTGGCTAGCGGGATTGGTGAGCAGTTCTTC.

There are a few counts of this clonotype. This CDR3 is CATKGPNTEAFF. In DNA form, the CDR3 reads TGTGCCACCAAGGGACCGAACACTGAAGCTTTCTTT. The chain has TRBV24-1 and TRBJ1-1; D might be TRBD1 (5 bases). The germline V and J ends were trimmed by 8 bases and 1 base, with 7 bases remaining between them. CDR1 and CDR2 from the germline V gene are KGHDR and SFDVKD. The CDR3 has 12 residues.

This chain links TRBV7-9 with TRBJ2-1; 7 nucleotides agree with TRBD2. V shed 0 bases, J shed 3 bases, and the junction held 5 bases outside the gene matches. The CDR3 is made up of 16 amino acids. Germline CDR1 reads SEHNR; CDR2 reads FQNEAQ (reference sequence). In DNA form, the CDR3 reads TGTGCCAGCAGCTTAGCGATGGGGGGGGACTACAATGAGCAGTTCTTC. This gives the protein CASSLAMGGDYNEQFF.

On this clonotype: A junction boundary mismatches the germline segment, possibly from a read error. The chain recombines TRBV28 with TRBJ1-5, with TRBD1 identical over 11 bases. This CDR3 has 17 amino acids. Germline V CDR1 and CDR2: MDHEN, SYDVKM. CDR3 sequence reads: CAGRPLGTGGSNQPQHF. The CDR3 DNA reads TGTGCCGGCAGACCTCTTGGGACAGGGGGTAGCAATCAGCCCCAGCATTTT.

The V call is TRBV27, the J call TRBJ2-7, with TRBD2 matching over 8 bases. Germline-derived CDR1 and CDR2 are MNHEY and SMNVEV (reference sequence). The CDR3 length is 14 residues. With V trimmed by 7 bases and J by 0 bases, 5 bases remained unmatched. CDR3 in amino acids: CASKLGTSSYEQYF. The DNA for the CDR3 is TGTGCCAGCAAATTGGGGACTAGCTCCTACGAGCAGTACTTC.

The chain joins TRBV20-1 to TRBJ2-3; D is unresolved. CDR3 length: 13 amino acids. Trimming cost V 5 bases and J 1 base, with 10 bases left between them. Germline lookup yields CDR1 DFQATT and CDR2 SNEGSKA (reference sequence). The CDR3 DNA follows: TGCAGTGCTCGCGAAATGGGCACAGATACGCAGTATTTT. This gives the protein CSAREMGTDTQYF.